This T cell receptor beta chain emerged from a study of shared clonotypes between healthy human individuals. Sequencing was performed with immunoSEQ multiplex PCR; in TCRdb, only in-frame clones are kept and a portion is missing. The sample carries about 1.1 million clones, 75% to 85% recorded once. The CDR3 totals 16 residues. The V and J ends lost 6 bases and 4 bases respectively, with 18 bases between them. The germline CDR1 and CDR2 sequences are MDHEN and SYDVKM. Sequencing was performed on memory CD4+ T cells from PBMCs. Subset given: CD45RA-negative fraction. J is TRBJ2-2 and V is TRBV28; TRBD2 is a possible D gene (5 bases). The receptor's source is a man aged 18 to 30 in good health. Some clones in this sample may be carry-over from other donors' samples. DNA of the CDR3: TGTGCCAGCAGATCAGTGTTACCCCGGGGCACCGGGGAGCTGTTTTTT. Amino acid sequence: CASRSVLPRGTGELFF.